This T cell receptor (beta chain) was captured by sequencing in a study of cytomegalovirus exposure and HLA in healthy donors. The CDR3 has 15 residues. Germline V gene sequence: CDR1 LNHDA, CDR2 SQIVND (reference sequence). After removal of 4 bases from V and 5 bases from J, the junction contained 7 bases not matched to a gene. The PCR used 60 Vbeta and 13 Jbeta primers. Clones were sequenced by immunoSEQ multiplex PCR, and TCRdb holds only the in-frame ones, with some missing. The sample records more than 80,000 clones, approximately 80% being singletons. The rearrangement joins TRBV19 to TRBJ1-5, with 8 bases identical to TRBD1. The TCR sequence derives from a man between 45 and 60 years old in good health and CMV-seronegative. The sequenced material came from PBMCs. CDR3 amino acids: CASSTAHRGYQPQHF. CDR3 nucleotides: TGTGCCAGTAGTACCGCCCACAGGGGGTATCAGCCCCAGCATTTT.